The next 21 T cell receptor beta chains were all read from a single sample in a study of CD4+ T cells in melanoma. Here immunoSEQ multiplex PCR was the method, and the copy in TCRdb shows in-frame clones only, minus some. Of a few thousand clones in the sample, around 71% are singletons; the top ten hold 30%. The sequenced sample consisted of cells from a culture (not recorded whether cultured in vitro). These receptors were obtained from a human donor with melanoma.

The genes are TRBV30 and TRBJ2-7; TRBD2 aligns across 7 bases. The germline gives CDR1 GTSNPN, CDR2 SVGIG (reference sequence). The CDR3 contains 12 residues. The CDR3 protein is CAATGPGGEQYF. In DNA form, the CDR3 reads TGTGCGGCGACCGGGCCCGGGGGGGAGCAGTACTTC.

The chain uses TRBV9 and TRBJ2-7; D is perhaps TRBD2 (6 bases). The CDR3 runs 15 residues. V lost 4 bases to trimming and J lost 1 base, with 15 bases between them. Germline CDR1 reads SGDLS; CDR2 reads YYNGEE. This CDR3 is CASSLSGGFSYEQYF. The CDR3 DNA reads TGTGCCAGCAGCCTCTCTGGGGGGTTTTCCTACGAGCAGTACTTC.

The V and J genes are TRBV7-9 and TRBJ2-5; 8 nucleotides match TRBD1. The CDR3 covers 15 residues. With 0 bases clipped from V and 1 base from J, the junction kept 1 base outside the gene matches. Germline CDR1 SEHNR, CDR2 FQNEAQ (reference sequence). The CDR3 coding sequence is TGTGCCAGCAGCTTAGCCAGGGGGCCCCAAGAGACCCAGTACTTC. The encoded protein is CASSLARGPQETQYF. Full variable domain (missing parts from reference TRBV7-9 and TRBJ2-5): DTGVSQNPRHKITKRGQNVTFRCDPISEHNRLYWYRQTLGQGPEFLTYFQNEAQLEKSRLLSDRFSAERPKGSFSTLEIQRTEQGDSAMYLCASSLARGPQETQYFGPGTRLLVL.

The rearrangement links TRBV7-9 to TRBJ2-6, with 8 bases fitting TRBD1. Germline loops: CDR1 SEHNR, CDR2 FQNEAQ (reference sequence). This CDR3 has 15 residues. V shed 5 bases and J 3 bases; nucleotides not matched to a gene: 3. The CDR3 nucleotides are TGTGCCAGCAGCGGACAGGGAGGTGGGGCCAACGTCCTGACTTTC. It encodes CASSGQGGGANVLTF.

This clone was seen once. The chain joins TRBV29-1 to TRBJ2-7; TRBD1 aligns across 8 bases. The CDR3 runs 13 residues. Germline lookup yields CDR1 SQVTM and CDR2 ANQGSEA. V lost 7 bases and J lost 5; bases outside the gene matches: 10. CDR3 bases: TGCAGCGGCGGAGGGGCAGGGGGCAACGAGCAGTACTTC. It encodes CSGGGAGGNEQYF.

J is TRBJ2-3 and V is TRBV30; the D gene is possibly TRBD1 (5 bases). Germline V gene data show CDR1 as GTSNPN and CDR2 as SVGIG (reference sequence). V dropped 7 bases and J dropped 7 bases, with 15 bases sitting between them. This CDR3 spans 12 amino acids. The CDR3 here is CASRDRTYTQYF. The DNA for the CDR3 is TGTGCCTCTAGAGACAGAACCTATACGCAGTATTTT.

DNA for the CDR3: TGTGCCAGCAGTTACCAGGGGCCCTTCGGCTACACCTTC. Translation: CASSYQGPFGYTF. The chain couples TRBV6-5 to TRBJ1-2; tentative D call: TRBD1 (6 bases). Germline V CDR1 and CDR2: MNHEY, SVGAGI. This CDR3 has 13 amino acids. Trimming took 2 bases from V and 8 from J, leaving 12 bases between them.

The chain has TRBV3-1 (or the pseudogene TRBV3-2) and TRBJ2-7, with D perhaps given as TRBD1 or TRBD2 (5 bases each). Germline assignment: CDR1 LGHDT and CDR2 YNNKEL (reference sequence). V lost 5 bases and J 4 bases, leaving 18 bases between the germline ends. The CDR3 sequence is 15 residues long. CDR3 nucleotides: TGTGCCAGCAGCGGCCCGGGACGGAAGATTTACGAGCAGTACTTC. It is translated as CASSGPGRKIYEQYF.

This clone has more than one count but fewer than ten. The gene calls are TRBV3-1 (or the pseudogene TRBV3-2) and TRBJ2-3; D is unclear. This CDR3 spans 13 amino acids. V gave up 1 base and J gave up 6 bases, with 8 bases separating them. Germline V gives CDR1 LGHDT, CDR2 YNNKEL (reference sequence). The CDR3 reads CASSQGVGDTQYF. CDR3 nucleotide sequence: TGTGCCAGCAGCCAAGGGGTGGGCGATACGCAGTATTTT.

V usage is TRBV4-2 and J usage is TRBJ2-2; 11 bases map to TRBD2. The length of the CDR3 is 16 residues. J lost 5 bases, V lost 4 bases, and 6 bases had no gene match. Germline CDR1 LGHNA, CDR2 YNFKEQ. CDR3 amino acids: CASSPLAGGKTGELFF. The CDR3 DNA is TGTGCCAGCAGCCCCCTAGCGGGGGGTAAAACCGGGGAGCTGTTTTTT.

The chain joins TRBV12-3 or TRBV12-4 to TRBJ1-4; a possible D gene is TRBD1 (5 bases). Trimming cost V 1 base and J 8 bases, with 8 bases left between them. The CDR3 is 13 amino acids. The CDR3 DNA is TGTGCCAGCAGTTTAGGAGGGACGGAAAAACTGTTTTTT. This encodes CASSLGGTEKLFF.

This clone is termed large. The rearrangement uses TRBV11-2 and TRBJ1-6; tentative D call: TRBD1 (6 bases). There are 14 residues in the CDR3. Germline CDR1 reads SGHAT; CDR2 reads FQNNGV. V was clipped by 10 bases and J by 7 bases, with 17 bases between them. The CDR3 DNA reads TGTGCCACCCTAGCGACAGGACAAAATTCACCCCTCCACTTT. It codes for CATLATGQNSPLHF. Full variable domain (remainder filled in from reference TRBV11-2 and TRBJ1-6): EAGVAQSPRYKIIEKRQSVAFWCNPISGHATLYWYQQILGQGPKLLIQFQNNGVVDDSQLPKDRFSAERLKGVDSTLKIQPAKLEDSAVYLCATLATGQNSPLHFGNGTRLTVT.

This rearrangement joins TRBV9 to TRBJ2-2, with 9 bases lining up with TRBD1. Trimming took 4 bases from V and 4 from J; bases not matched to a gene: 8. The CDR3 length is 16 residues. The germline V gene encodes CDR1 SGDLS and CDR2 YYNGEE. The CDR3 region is CASSPEQGALTGELFF. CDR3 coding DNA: TGTGCCAGCAGCCCAGAACAGGGGGCCCTCACCGGGGAGCTGTTTTTT.

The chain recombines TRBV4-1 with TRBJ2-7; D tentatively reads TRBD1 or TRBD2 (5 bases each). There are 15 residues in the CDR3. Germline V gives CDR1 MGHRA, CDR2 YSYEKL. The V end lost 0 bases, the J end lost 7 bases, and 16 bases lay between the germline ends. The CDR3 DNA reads TGCGCCAGCAGCCAAGAGACAGAGCGGCCCCTGGAGCAGTACTTC. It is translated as CASSQETERPLEQYF.

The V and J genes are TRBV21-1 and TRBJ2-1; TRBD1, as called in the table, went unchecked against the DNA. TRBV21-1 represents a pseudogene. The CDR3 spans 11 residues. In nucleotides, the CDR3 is TGTGCCAGCAGCCAGTTCGAAAAGCAGTTCTTC. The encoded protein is CASSQFEKQFF.

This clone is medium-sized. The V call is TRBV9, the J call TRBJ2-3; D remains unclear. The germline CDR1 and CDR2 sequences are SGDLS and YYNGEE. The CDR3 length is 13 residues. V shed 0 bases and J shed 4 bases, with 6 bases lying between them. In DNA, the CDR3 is TGTGCCAGCAGCGTAGTTAAGGCAGATACGCAGTATTTT. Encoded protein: CASSVVKADTQYF.

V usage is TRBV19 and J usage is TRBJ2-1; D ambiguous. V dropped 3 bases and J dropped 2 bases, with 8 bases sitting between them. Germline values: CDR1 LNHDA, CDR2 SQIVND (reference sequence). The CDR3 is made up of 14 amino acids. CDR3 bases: TGTGCCAGTAGTATGGCAGCGACCTACAATGAGCAGTTCTTC. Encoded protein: CASSMAATYNEQFF.

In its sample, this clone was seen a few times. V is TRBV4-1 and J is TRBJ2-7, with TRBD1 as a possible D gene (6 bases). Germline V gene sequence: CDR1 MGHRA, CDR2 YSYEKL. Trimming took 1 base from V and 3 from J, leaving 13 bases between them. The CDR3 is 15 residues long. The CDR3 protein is CASSQAPDSLYEQYF. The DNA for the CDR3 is TGCGCCAGCAGCCAAGCCCCGGACAGCCTCTACGAGCAGTACTTC.

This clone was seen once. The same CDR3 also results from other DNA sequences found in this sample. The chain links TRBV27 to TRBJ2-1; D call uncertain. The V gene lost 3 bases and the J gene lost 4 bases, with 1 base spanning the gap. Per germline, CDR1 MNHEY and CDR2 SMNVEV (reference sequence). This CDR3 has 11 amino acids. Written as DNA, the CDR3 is TGTGCCAGCAGTTTGTACAATGAGCAGTTCTTC. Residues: CASSLYNEQFF.

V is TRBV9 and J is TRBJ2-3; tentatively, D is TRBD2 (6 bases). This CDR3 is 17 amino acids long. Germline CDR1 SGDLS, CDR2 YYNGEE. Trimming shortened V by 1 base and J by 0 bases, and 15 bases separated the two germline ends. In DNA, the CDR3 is TGTGCCAGCAGCGTACACCATGGCGGGGCTAGCACAGATACGCAGTATTTT. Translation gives CASSVHHGGASTDTQYF.

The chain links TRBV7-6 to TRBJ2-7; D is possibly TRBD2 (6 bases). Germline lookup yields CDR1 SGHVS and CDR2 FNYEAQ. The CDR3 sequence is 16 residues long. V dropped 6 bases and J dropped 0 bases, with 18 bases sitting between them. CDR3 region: CASSFGGRGGSYEQYF. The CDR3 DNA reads TGTGCCAGCAGTTTTGGGGGTAGGGGAGGCTCCTACGAGCAGTACTTC.